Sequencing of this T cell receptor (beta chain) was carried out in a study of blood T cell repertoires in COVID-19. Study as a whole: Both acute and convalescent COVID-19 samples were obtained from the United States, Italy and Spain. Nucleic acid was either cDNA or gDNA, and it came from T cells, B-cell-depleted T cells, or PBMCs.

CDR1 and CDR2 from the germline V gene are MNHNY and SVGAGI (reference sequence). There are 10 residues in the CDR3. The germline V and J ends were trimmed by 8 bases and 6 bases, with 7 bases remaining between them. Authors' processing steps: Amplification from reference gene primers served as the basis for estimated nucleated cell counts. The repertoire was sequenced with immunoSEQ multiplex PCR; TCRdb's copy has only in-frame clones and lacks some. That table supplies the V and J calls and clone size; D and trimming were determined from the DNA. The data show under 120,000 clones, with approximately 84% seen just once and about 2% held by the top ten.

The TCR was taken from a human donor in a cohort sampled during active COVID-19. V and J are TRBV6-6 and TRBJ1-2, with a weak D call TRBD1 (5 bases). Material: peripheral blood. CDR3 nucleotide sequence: TGTGCCAGCCGGGGGGATGGCTACACCTTC. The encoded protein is CASRGDGYTF.